Reported below is one T cell receptor gamma chain. Antigen: not known. Sequences come from RNA converted to cDNA by reverse transcription. CDR3 amplicons came from multiplex PCR with pooled V-gene forward and constant-region reverse primers. TCRdb repeated clone calling on the multiplex PCR reads with CATT. This table holds tens of thousands of gamma-chain clones, around 20% found once. Per the germline V gene, CDR1 is GITISATS and CDR2 is ISYDGTV (reference sequence). Unmatched junction bases numbered 7, after V lost 4 bases and J lost 10 bases. The CDR3 sequence is 11 residues long. The sample belongs to a study of Vδ1+ human thymocytes. Study-level findings and limits: Highly polyclonal TRG and TRD repertoires with Gaussian CDR3 length distributions appeared in thymus.

Alphabeta T cells were depleted, then CD3+ Vdelta1+ Vdelta2- thymocytes were FACS-sorted. The sequenced material came from Vdelta1+ gamma-delta thymocytes from the thymus. Subset defined: FACS-sorted CD3+ TCRalphabeta- TCRVdelta1+ TCRVdelta2- thymocytes. The sequence derives from a boy in the first two years of life who had congenital heart surgery. This chain uses TRGV9 with TRGJ1 or TRGJ2. The CDR3 region has the DNA TGTGCCTTGTGGGACGCAAAGAAGAAACTCTTT. Translated: CALWDAKKKLF.